Listed below are T cell receptor beta chains from one sample, sequenced in a study of shared clonotypes between healthy human individuals. The method was immunoSEQ multiplex PCR; TCRdb's version includes in-frame clones alone and lacks a portion of them. The sample consists of over a million clones, 75% to 80% of them appearing once. The sample comprised memory CD4+ T cells from PBMCs. The receptors come from a man aged 18 to 30 in good health. Some clones in this sample may be carry-over from other donors' samples. Both conserved end residues are part of each CDR3. D genes are given only for firm matches. Size tells how often a clone was seen (once, few, many) or the class of an expanded clone, and some rows leave it out.

D gene,clone size,V gene,J gene,CDR3 DNA,CDR3 protein
-,-,TRBV5-6,TRBJ2-1,TGTGCCAGCAGCCGATGGACTACACGGGAGCAGTTCTTC,CASSRWTTREQFF
-,few,TRBV11-2,TRBJ2-4,TGTGCCAGCAGCTTAGCCCTGCAGGGCGGAGACATTCAGTACTTC,CASSLALQGGDIQYF
-,-,TRBV6-5,TRBJ2-7,TGTGCCAGCAGCTTCTCGGGCTACGAGCAGTACTTC,CASSFSGYEQYF
-,-,TRBV2,TRBJ2-3,TGTGCCAGCAGTGAGTTGTCTACAGATACGCAGTATTTT,CASSELSTDTQYF
-,-,TRBV2,TRBJ1-1,TGTGCCAGCAAAGGGGTTGGGGGCACTGAAGCTTTCTTT,CASKGVGGTEAFF
-,-,TRBV28,TRBJ2-7,TGTGCCAGCAGTTTAATCGCTAGGAGGGCGGGAGAGCAGTACTTC,CASSLIARRAGEQYF
-,-,TRBV7-9,TRBJ2-5,TGTGCCAGCAGCCCCGGGACAAGGGGAGGGGAGACCCAGTACTTC,CASSPGTRGGETQYF
TRBD2,few,TRBV5-6,TRBJ2-1,TGTGCCAGCAGCTCGAGGGAGGGTCGTAGGGAGCAGTTCTTC,CASSSREGRREQFF
-,-,TRBV18,TRBJ2-2,TGTGCCAGCTCACCGGGGGCCACCGGGGAGCTGTTTTTT,CASSPGATGELFF
TRBD1,once,TRBV6-6,TRBJ2-7,TGTGCCAGCGTGGCTGACAGGGGTGGCTACGAGCAGTACTTC,CASVADRGGYEQYF
TRBD2,once,TRBV6-1,TRBJ2-7,TGTGCCAGCAGTAAAGCGGGGACTGATCCTTACGAGCAGTACTTC,CASSKAGTDPYEQYF
TRBD2,-,TRBV7-2,TRBJ2-5,TGTGCCAGCAGCTTAAGCGGGAGAGAGACCCAGTACTTC,CASSLSGRETQYF
-,-,TRBV7-9,TRBJ1-2,TGTGCCATGGGGGGGACGGCTAACTATGGCTACACCTTC,CAMGGTANYGYTF
-,few,TRBV2,TRBJ1-1,TGTGCCAGCTCACTTTTCCGGGACACCTTTGAAGCTTTCTTT,CASSLFRDTFEAFF
-,-,TRBV6-5,TRBJ2-5,TGTGCCAGCAGTTACCAAGTCCGGTCGGAGACCCAGTACTTC,CASSYQVRSETQYF
TRBD2,-,TRBV5-4,TRBJ2-1,TGTGCCAGCAGCGCCCGGTCGGGGGGGTTCAATGAGCAGTTCTTC,CASSARSGGFNEQFF
-,-,TRBV7-3,TRBJ1-1,TGTGCCAGCAGCCTCTTGGGTGAGACTGAAGCTTTCTTT,CASSLLGETEAFF
-,-,TRBV7-9,TRBJ2-7,TGTGCCAGCAGCTTGGGGCATGGATTTGAGCAGTACTTC,CASSLGHGFEQYF
-,-,TRBV7-2,TRBJ1-2,TGTGCCAGCAGCTCCCCGGGCGGCTACTATGGCTACACCTTC,CASSSPGGYYGYTF
-,-,TRBV28,TRBJ2-1,TGTGCCAGCTCTTTAGCTGATGAGCAGTTCTTC,CASSLADEQFF
-,-,TRBV18,TRBJ2-1,TGTGCCAGCTCACCACCCGGCGACTACAATGAGCAGTTCTTC,CASSPPGDYNEQFF
-,-,TRBV4-1,TRBJ1-1,TGCGCCAGCAGCTCTCGGACCCTAGGCGGAACTGAAGCTTTCTTT,CASSSRTLGGTEAFF
TRBD1,-,TRBV18,TRBJ2-3,TGTGCCAGCTCATCCAGGGGGCCGAGCACAGATACGCAGTATTTT,CASSSRGPSTDTQYF
-,-,TRBV2,TRBJ1-1,TGTGCCAGCCGCCCCGGGTCTAACACTGAAGCTTTCTTT,CASRPGSNTEAFF
TRBD2,-,TRBV7-3,TRBJ2-1,TGTGCCAGCAGCTTACGTAGCGGGAGCTTCCACAATGAGCAGTTCTTC,CASSLRSGSFHNEQFF
-,few,TRBV4-1,TRBJ2-3,TGCGCCAGCAGCCGGACACAGGGAGGGGAGTATTACACAGATACGCAGTATTTT,CASSRTQGGEYYTDTQYF
-,-,TRBV28,TRBJ1-3,TGTGCCAGCAGTTCCGGGAAAAGCGCAGGCCGCACCATATATTTT,CASSSGKSAGRTIYF
TRBD2,-,TRBV25-1,TRBJ2-7,TGTGCCAGCAGTGAATATTGGACTAGCAGGTCCTACGAGCAGTACTTC,CASSEYWTSRSYEQYF
-,-,TRBV5-1,TRBJ1-2,TGCGCCAGCAGCTTGTACCAGGGGCTCGATGCTGGCTACACCTTC,CASSLYQGLDAGYTF